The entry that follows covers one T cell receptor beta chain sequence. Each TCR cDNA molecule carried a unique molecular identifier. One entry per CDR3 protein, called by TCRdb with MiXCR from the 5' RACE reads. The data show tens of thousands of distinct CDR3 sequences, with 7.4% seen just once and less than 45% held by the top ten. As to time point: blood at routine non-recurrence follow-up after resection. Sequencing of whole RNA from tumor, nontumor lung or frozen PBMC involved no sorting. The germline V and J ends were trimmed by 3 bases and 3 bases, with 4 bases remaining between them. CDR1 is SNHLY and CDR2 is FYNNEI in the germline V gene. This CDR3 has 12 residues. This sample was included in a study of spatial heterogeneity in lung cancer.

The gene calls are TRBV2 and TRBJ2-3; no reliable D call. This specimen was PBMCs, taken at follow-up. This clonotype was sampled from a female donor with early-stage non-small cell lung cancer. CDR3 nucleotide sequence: TGTGCCAGCAGTGATGAGACAGATACGCAGTATTTT. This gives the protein CASSDETDTQYF.